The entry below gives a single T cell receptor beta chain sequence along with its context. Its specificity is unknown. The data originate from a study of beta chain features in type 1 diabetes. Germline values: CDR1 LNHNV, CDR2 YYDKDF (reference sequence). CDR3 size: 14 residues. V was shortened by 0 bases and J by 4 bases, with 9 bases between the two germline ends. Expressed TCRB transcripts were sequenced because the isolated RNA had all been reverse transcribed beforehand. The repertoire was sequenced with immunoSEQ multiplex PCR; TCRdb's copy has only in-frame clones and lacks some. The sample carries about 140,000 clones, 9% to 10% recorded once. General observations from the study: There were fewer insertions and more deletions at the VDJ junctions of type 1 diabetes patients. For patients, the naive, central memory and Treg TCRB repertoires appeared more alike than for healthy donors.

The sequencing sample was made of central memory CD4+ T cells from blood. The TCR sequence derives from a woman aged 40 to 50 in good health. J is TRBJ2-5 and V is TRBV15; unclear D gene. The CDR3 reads CATSRDLGPETQYF. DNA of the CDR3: TGTGCCACCAGCAGAGATCTAGGCCCAGAGACCCAGTACTTC.